The rows below give T cell receptor beta chains drawn from one sample of a study of cytomegalovirus exposure and HLA in healthy donors. Libraries were prepared by immunoSEQ multiplex PCR; TCRdb keeps only in-frame clonotypes and omits some of them. The table for this sample gives about 200,000 clones. Sequencing input: PBMCs. The receptors were gathered from a girl under 10 years old in good health and CMV-seropositive. CDR3s include the opening cysteine and the closing phenylalanine or tryptophan. D genes are given only for firm matches.

>-|TRBJ2-1|TRBV5-4
CASSLVEGNEQFF
TGTGCCAGCAGCTTGGTGGAGGGCAATGAGCAGTTCTTC
>TRBD1|TRBJ2-2|TRBV5-4
CASRSQGARTGELFF
TGTGCCAGCAGATCACAGGGGGCGCGGACCGGGGAGCTGTTTTTT
>-|TRBJ1-5|TRBV19
CASSSRQDTNQPQHF
TGTGCCAGTAGTAGTAGACAGGATACGAATCAGCCCCAGCATTTT
>-|TRBJ2-7|TRBV7-3
CASSRRGGRDYEQYF
TGTGCCAGCAGCCGAAGGGGGGGGAGGGACTACGAGCAGTACTTC
>-|TRBJ2-7|TRBV5-6
CASSLGGLVESYEQYF
TGTGCCAGCAGCTTGGGGGGGCTAGTTGAATCCTACGAGCAGTACTTC
>TRBD1|TRBJ1-1|TRBV5-1
CASSFTGGEAFF
TGCGCCAGCAGCTTTACAGGGGGAGAAGCTTTCTTT
>-|TRBJ2-5|TRBV7-2
CASSWNSFETQYF
TGTGCCAGCAGCTGGAACAGTTTCGAGACCCAGTACTTC
>TRBD2|TRBJ2-1|TRBV6-6
CASRLLAGFNEQFF
TGTGCCAGCAGGCTTTTAGCGGGTTTCAATGAGCAGTTCTTC
>-|TRBJ2-2|TRBV5-1
CASSLFVPSSPYPNTGELFF
TGCGCCAGCAGCTTGTTCGTCCCTAGCAGCCCCTATCCGAACACCGGGGAGCTGTTTTTT
>-|TRBJ1-4|TRBV7-9
CASSAPRGTATNEKLFF
TGTGCCAGCAGCGCCCCAAGAGGTACCGCAACTAATGAAAAACTGTTTTTT
>-|TRBJ2-3|TRBV28
CASSLGSVTGTDTQYF
TGTGCCAGCAGTTTAGGGTCAGTTACAGGCACAGATACGCAGTATTTT
>TRBD2|TRBJ2-7|TRBV4-1
CASSQEMSGGIPYEQYF
TGCGCCAGCAGCCAAGAAATGTCCGGGGGGATTCCCTACGAGCAGTACTTC
>-|TRBJ2-7|TRBV6-6
CASSYSLGLNYEQYF
TGTGCCAGCAGTTACTCCCTGGGACTTAACTACGAGCAGTACTTC
>-|TRBJ1-2|TRBV4-1
CASSQDTLSNYGYTF
TGCGCCAGCAGCCAAGATACGCTATCAAACTATGGCTACACCTTC
>-|TRBJ1-1|TRBV29-1
CSAARTALNTEAFF
TGCAGCGCCGCTAGGACAGCGCTTAACACTGAAGCTTTCTTT
>TRBD2|TRBJ2-5|TRBV27
CASSPAASGGSSQYF
TGTGCCAGCAGTCCCGCGGCTAGCGGGGGGTCGTCCCAGTACTTC
>TRBD1|TRBJ1-3|TRBV28
CASSIGDRGRGNTIYF
TGTGCCAGCAGCATAGGGGACAGGGGGCGCGGAAACACCATATATTTT
>TRBD1|TRBJ2-7|TRBV7-9
CASSRSGGQGHEQYF
TGTGCCAGCAGCCGATCGGGCGGACAGGGTCACGAGCAGTACTTC
>-|TRBJ2-3|TRBV5-5
CASTLTGGDTQYF
TGTGCCAGCACCCTTACCGGGGGAGATACGCAGTATTTT
>TRBD1|TRBJ1-1|TRBV4-1
CASSQDPGQGIWGTEAFF
TGCGCCAGCAGCCAAGACCCGGGACAGGGGATTTGGGGCACTGAAGCTTTCTTT
>TRBD1|TRBJ2-7|TRBV5-6
CASSFGTADYEQYF
TGTGCCAGCAGCTTTGGGACAGCGGACTACGAGCAGTACTTC
>TRBD1|TRBJ2-1|TRBV27
CASTGDRGYHEQFF
TGTGCCAGCACTGGGGACAGGGGGTACCATGAGCAGTTCTTC
>-|TRBJ1-5|TRBV10-3
CAITEGGAGQPQHF
TGTGCCATCACCGAGGGGGGGGCCGGTCAGCCCCAGCATTTT
>-|TRBJ2-1|TRBV4-1
CASSQDFLGSSYNEQFF
TGCGCCAGCAGCCAAGATTTCCTGGGCAGCTCCTACAATGAGCAGTTCTTC
>-|TRBJ1-4|TRBV6-5
CASRLREKLFF
TGTGCCAGCAGGCTACGTGAAAAACTGTTTTTT
>-|TRBJ2-7|TRBV18
CASSPPAVPAGEQYF
TGTGCCAGCTCACCACCCGCGGTCCCCGCGGGGGAGCAGTACTTC
>-|TRBJ1-4|TRBV7-9
CASSLVEGVATNEKLFF
TGTGCCAGCAGCTTAGTAGAAGGGGTTGCAACTAATGAAAAACTGTTTTTT
>-|TRBJ1-2|TRBV28
CASSSTEFYGYTF
TGTGCCAGCAGTTCGACAGAGTTTTATGGCTACACCTTC
>-|TRBJ1-2|TRBV2
CASMGAEYTPTIYGYTF
TGTGCCAGCATGGGGGCGGAGTATACACCTACAATCTATGGCTACACCTTC
>TRBD1|TRBJ1-2|TRBV19
CASSPATGDYGYTF
TGTGCCAGTAGTCCGGCGACAGGGGACTATGGCTACACCTTC
>TRBD2|TRBJ2-1|TRBV15
CATRLAGGREQFF
TGTGCCACCAGACTAGCGGGAGGGCGAGAGCAGTTCTTC
>TRBD1|TRBJ2-2|TRBV10-1
CASSDQGATGELFF
TGCGCCAGCAGTGACCAGGGGGCGACCGGGGAGCTGTTTTTT
>-|TRBJ2-2|TRBV5-1
CASSLRSSVPTGELFF
TGCGCCAGCAGCTTGAGGTCTAGCGTACCCACCGGGGAGCTGTTTTTT